Described below is a single TCR beta chain sequence and its context. These data are taken from a study of cytomegalovirus exposure and HLA in healthy donors. Clones were read by immunoSEQ multiplex PCR, and TCRdb kept only the in-frame ones, dropping some. Of 250,000 to 300,000 clones listed, 65% to 90% are singletons. The sequencing input was PBMCs. The receptor comes from a woman under 30 in good health and CMV-seronegative.

The CDR3 loop is CASSLGSMNNEQFF. CDR3 sequence (DNA): TGTGCCAGCAGCTTAGGTTCTATGAACAATGAGCAGTTCTTC. The J gene is TRBJ2-1, the V gene TRBV11-3; D is unresolved. V lost 1 base, J lost 5 bases, and 9 bases lay in between. Germline V lookup: CDR1 SGHNT, CDR2 YENEEA. The CDR3 has 14 residues. Based on the CDR3 plus reference TRBV11-3 and TRBJ2-1, the full variable domain is EAGVVQSPRYKIIEKKQPVAFWCNPISGHNTLYWYLQNLGQGPELLIRYENEEAVDDSQLPKDRFSAERLKGVDSTLKIQPAELGDSAVYLCASSLGSMNNEQFFGPGTRLTVL.